This TCR beta chain comes out of a study of PD-1 blockade in classical Hodgkin lymphoma. General study findings and limits: CD4+ TCR diversity rose significantly by C4D1, and CD8+ TCR diversity did not.

Trimming left V 1 base short and J 3 bases short, with 15 bases between. This CDR3 has 17 amino acids. In germline, CDR1 is LNHDA, CDR2 SQIVND (reference sequence). Relapses following autologous stem cell transplantation were seen in all patients, with brentuximab vedotin exposure varying. As to this clone: No antigen is known for it.

Sequencing was performed with immunoSEQ multiplex PCR; in TCRdb, only in-frame clones are kept and a portion is missing. The sample holds more than 90,000 clones, roughly 79% seen once. The chain couples TRBV19 to TRBJ2-2, with D perhaps TRBD2 (6 bases). The sequenced sample was peripheral blood mononuclear cells (PBMCs), obtained before the second cycle of nivolumab. The sequence was obtained from a human donor with classical Hodgkin lymphoma. CDR3 coding DNA: TGTGCCAGTAGTATAGCTAGGGGAGGAATCCACACCGGGGAGCTGTTTTTT. Translating gives CASSIARGGIHTGELFF.